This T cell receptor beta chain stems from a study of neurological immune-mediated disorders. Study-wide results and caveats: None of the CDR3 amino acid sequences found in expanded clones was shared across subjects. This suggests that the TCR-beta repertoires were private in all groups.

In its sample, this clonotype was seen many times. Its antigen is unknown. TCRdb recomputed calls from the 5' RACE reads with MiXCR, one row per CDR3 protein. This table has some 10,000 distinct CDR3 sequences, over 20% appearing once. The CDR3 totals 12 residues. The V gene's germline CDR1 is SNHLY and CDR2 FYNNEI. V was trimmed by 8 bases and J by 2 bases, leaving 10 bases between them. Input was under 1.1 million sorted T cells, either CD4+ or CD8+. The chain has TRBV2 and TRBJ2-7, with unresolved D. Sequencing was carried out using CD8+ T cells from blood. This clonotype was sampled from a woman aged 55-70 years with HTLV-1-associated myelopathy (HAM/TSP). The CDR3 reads CASQDTAYEQYF. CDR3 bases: TGTGCCAGCCAAGACACGGCCTACGAGCAGTACTTC.